This paragraph covers one TCR beta chain sequence. Its antigen is undetermined. Per germline, CDR1 SNHLY and CDR2 FYNNEI. The V gene end was trimmed by 10 bases and the J gene end by 4 bases; junction bases not matched to a gene: 9. The CDR3 is 13 residues long. The record originates from a study of beta chain features in type 1 diabetes. Points from the study as a whole: Across all four CD4+ subsets, people with type 1 diabetes showed modestly shorter TCRB CDR3s.

TCRB transcripts that were expressed got sequenced, as all of the isolated RNA had been reverse transcribed. The average output of naive, central memory and regulatory T cell samples was approximately 3.7 million reads. The method was immunoSEQ multiplex PCR; TCRdb's version includes in-frame clones alone and lacks a portion of them. The table records 130,000 to 150,000 clones, about 7.1% of them present only once. This sequence was found in a woman in her thirties in good health. The rearrangement links TRBV2 to TRBJ2-5; TRBD1 agrees at 7 bases. Sequencing was performed on central memory CD4+ T cells from blood. In nucleotides, the CDR3 is TGTGCCACCCGACAGGGACAAGGAGAGACCCAGTACTTC. Translated: CATRQGQGETQYF.